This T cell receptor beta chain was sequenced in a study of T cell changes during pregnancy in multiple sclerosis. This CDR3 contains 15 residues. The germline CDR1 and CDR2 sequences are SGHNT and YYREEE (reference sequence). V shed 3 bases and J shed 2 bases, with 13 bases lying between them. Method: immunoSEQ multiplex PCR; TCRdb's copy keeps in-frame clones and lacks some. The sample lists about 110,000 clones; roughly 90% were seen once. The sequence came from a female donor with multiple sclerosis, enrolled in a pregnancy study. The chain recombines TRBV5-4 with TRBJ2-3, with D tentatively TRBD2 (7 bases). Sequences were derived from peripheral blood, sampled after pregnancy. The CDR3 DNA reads TGTGCCAGCAGCTCGAAGGGGGGGAACACAGATACGCAGTATTTT. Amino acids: CASSSKGGNTDTQYF.